A single sample gave rise to the 26 T cell receptor beta chains below, sequenced in a study of blood T cell repertoires in COVID-19. Method: immunoSEQ multiplex PCR; TCRdb's copy keeps in-frame clones and lacks some. This sample has 90,000 or so clones; roughly 80% occur once, and the top ten carry about an eighth. Material for sequencing was peripheral blood. Receptor source: a human donor in a cohort sampled during active COVID-19.

The V and J genes are TRBV14 and TRBJ2-5; 8 bases are shared with TRBD1. The junction had 15 bases not matched to a gene; V was cut back by 1 base and J by 5 bases. Germline CDR1 is SGHDN and CDR2 is FVKESK. The CDR3 has 18 residues. The CDR3 reads CASSQGLGRGHTGETQYF. The CDR3 DNA is TGTGCCAGCAGCCAAGGGCTTGGCAGGGGGCATACGGGGGAGACCCAGTACTTC.

V and J are TRBV28 and TRBJ1-5; D gene uncertain. CDR3 size: 15 residues. V lost 5 bases to trimming and J lost 4 bases, with 15 bases between them. In germline, CDR1 is MDHEN, CDR2 SYDVKM. The DNA of the CDR3 is TGTGCCAGCAGTACTCGGGGAGGGCAGAATCAGCCCCAGCATTTT. Translating it yields CASSTRGGQNQPQHF.

CDR3 sequence: CASSLGASGSPGANVLTF. DNA for the CDR3: TGCGCCAGCAGCTTGGGGGCTAGCGGGAGTCCTGGGGCCAACGTCCTGACTTTC. The chain carries TRBV5-1 and TRBJ2-6; 10 positions match TRBD2. Trimming cost V 0 bases and J 2 bases; bases outside gene matches: 5. This CDR3 comprises 18 residues. Germline V gene data show CDR1 as SGHRS and CDR2 as YFSETQ.

The rearrangement links TRBV2 to TRBJ2-7; 10 bases line up with TRBD2. Germline lookup yields CDR1 SNHLY and CDR2 FYNNEI. The CDR3 has 15 amino acids. Trimming cost V 6 bases and J 2 bases; bases outside gene matches: 7. CDR3 sequence reads: CASRAGLALTYEQYF. The DNA of the CDR3 is TGTGCCAGCAGGGCGGGACTAGCGTTAACCTACGAGCAGTACTTC.

CDR3 DNA sequence: TGTGCCAGCAGCTTGGAGGCGGGATCCTACTACGAGCAGTACTTC. Translating gives CASSLEAGSYYEQYF. J is TRBJ2-7 and V is TRBV5-4; a weak D match, TRBD2 (6 bases). Trimming took 0 bases from V and 3 from J, leaving 13 bases between them. The germline V gene encodes CDR1 SGHNT and CDR2 YYREEE (reference sequence). The CDR3 has 15 amino acids. Filled out from reference TRBV5-4 and TRBJ2-7, the complete variable domain reads ETGVTQSPTHLIKTRGQQVTLRCSSQSGHNTVSWYQQALGQGPQFIFQYYREEENGRGNFPPRFSGLQFPNYSSELNVNALELDDSALYLCASSLEAGSYYEQYFGPGTRLTVT.

The rearrangement links TRBV10-3 to TRBJ1-3; a possible D gene is TRBD1 (6 bases). Germline CDR1 reads ENHRY; CDR2 reads SYGVKD. The V end was cut by 6 bases, the J end by 0 bases, with 9 bases between. The CDR3 consists of 14 residues. The CDR3 region has the DNA TGTGCCATCAGGGACAGCATCTCTGGAAACACCATATATTTT. This encodes CAIRDSISGNTIYF.

This clone was detected a few times. This sequence joins TRBV5-4 and TRBJ1-6; perhaps TRBD1 as D (5 bases). V was shortened by 4 bases and J by 7 bases, with 12 bases between the two germline ends. CDR3 length: 14 amino acids. Looked up from germline, CDR1 is SGHNT and CDR2 is YYREEE (reference sequence). CDR3 in amino acids: CASSPPGLNSPLHF. CDR3 sequence (DNA): TGTGCCAGCAGCCCCCCGGGACTAAATTCACCCCTCCACTTT.

The rearrangement joins TRBV18 to TRBJ1-4; perhaps TRBD1 as D (6 bases). There are 15 residues in the CDR3. Germline lookup yields CDR1 KGHSH and CDR2 LQKENI. Trimming pared 3 bases from V and 0 bases from J, leaving 8 bases between. The CDR3 DNA reads TGTGCCAGCTCACCTCAGGGGTCAACTAATGAAAAACTGTTTTTT. Residues: CASSPQGSTNEKLFF.

The V and J genes are TRBV19 and TRBJ2-3; 10 bases align to TRBD2. The germline V gene encodes CDR1 LNHDA and CDR2 SQIVND (reference sequence). The CDR3 has 20 residues. After removal of 3 bases from V and 0 bases from J, the junction contained 15 bases not matched to a gene. This CDR3 reads CASSIGVAGGLIPSTDTQYF. The CDR3 DNA reads TGTGCCAGTAGTATTGGAGTAGCGGGGGGCTTAATCCCTAGCACAGATACGCAGTATTTT.

This clone was recorded only once. The V and J genes are TRBV29-1 and TRBJ1-1; no clear D. V was clipped by 2 bases and J by 0 bases, with 7 bases between them. The CDR3 runs 13 residues. Germline values: CDR1 SQVTM, CDR2 ANQGSEA. This CDR3 is CSVEYSMNTEAFF. Written as DNA, the CDR3 is TGCAGCGTTGAATACAGCATGAACACTGAAGCTTTCTTT.

At least ten counts were recorded for this clone. The gene calls are TRBV7-9 and TRBJ2-7; D possibly corresponds to TRBD2 (7 bases). Germline values: CDR1 SEHNR, CDR2 FQNEAQ (reference sequence). The CDR3 is 14 residues long. V shed 6 bases and J shed 1 base, with 13 bases lying between them. CDR3 protein: CASRPKGGSYEQYF. CDR3 nucleotide sequence: TGTGCCAGCAGACCGAAGGGGGGGTCCTACGAGCAGTACTTC.

The chain couples TRBV6-2 or TRBV6-3 to TRBJ1-1; TRBD1 agrees at 8 bases. This CDR3 contains 14 residues. Germline lookup yields CDR1 MNHEY and CDR2 SVGEGT. J gave up 3 bases and V 5 bases, and 5 bases lay outside the gene matches. The CDR3 coding sequence is TGTGCCAGCAGTCTACAGGGGGTCTACACTGAAGCTTTCTTT. Protein: CASSLQGVYTEAFF.

The chain has TRBV19 and TRBJ2-3; D is unclear. The length of the CDR3 is 16 residues. CDR1 and CDR2 from the germline V gene are LNHDA and SQIVND (reference sequence). V lost 3 bases and J lost 3, with 16 bases in between. The CDR3: CASSIGVRITTDTQYF. The CDR3 DNA reads as TGTGCCAGTAGTATTGGAGTCAGAATCACTACAGATACGCAGTATTTT. The variable domain in full, with the rest retrieved from reference TRBV19 and TRBJ2-3, is DGGITQSPKYLFRKEGQNVTLSCEQNLNHDAMYWYRQDPGQGLRLIYYSQIVNDFQKGDIAEGYSVSREKKESFPLTVTSAQKNPTAFYLCASSIGVRITTDTQYFGPGTRLTVL.

This clone came up once. V and J are TRBV6-6 and TRBJ2-5, with 7 bases identical to TRBD1. V lost 7 bases to trimming and J lost 3 bases; unmatched junction nucleotides: 8. CDR3 length: 14 amino acids. Germline values: CDR1 MNHNY, CDR2 SVGAGI (reference sequence). The CDR3 loop reads CASKVRGGEETQYF. The CDR3 nucleotides are TGTGCCAGCAAAGTTAGAGGGGGCGAAGAGACCCAGTACTTC.

The chain employs TRBV6-5 and TRBJ1-6, with TRBD1 as a possible D gene (5 bases). V shed 7 bases and J shed 10 bases, with 14 bases lying between them. The CDR3 runs 13 residues. CDR1 and CDR2 (germline): MNHEY, SVGAGI. Written as DNA, the CDR3 is TGTGCCAGCACTAAAGGGGTGCGGTCACCCCTCCACTTT. Its protein product is CASTKGVRSPLHF.

This chain uses TRBV28 with TRBJ2-5, with D perhaps TRBD2 (5 bases). CDR1 and CDR2 (germline): MDHEN, SYDVKM. V shed 2 bases and J shed 4 bases, with 14 bases lying between them. The CDR3 is made up of 15 amino acids. DNA of the CDR3: TGTGCCAGCAGTTTACCTGGACTGCCCGGAGAGACCCAGTACTTC. This encodes CASSLPGLPGETQYF.

This chain joins TRBV28 and TRBJ1-4; D is unclear. This CDR3 has 16 amino acids. CDR1 is MDHEN, CDR2 SYDVKM, per germline. V lost 8 bases to trimming and J lost 0 bases, with 16 bases between them. Here the CDR3 reads CASSAPNSATNEKLFF. As DNA, the CDR3 is TGTGCCAGCTCCGCCCCAAACAGTGCAACTAATGAAAAACTGTTTTTT.

V usage is TRBV27 and J usage is TRBJ1-6; a possible D gene is TRBD1 (6 bases). From germline, CDR1 is MNHEY and CDR2 SMNVEV (reference sequence). The CDR3 is 16 amino acids. The ends were cut back, 5 bases at V and 6 bases at J, with 17 bases in the middle. Written as DNA, the CDR3 is TGTGCCAGCAGTCCGAGCTCAGGGGCAAGTAATTCACCCCTCCACTTT. It codes for CASSPSSGASNSPLHF.

This clone was observed a single time. The rearrangement links TRBV6-6 to TRBJ2-1, with 8 bases fitting TRBD1. CDR1 MNHNY and CDR2 SVGAGI come from the germline V gene (reference sequence). This CDR3 is 13 amino acids long. V dropped 5 bases and J dropped 11; count of bases not matched to a gene: 8. CDR3: CASSPGTGSQQFF. The CDR3 DNA is TGTGCCAGCAGTCCCGGGACAGGCAGCCAGCAGTTCTTC.

The chain is built from TRBV5-1 and TRBJ2-4; the match to TRBD1 covers 8 bases. J gave up 3 bases and V 3 bases, and 2 bases lay outside the gene matches. This CDR3 comprises 14 residues. Germline lookup yields CDR1 SGHRS and CDR2 YFSETQ. CDR3 amino acids: CASSSGTGKNIQYF. DNA for the CDR3: TGCGCCAGCAGCTCGGGGACAGGCAAAAACATTCAGTACTTC.

The chain is built from TRBV14 and TRBJ2-2; a weak D match, TRBD2 (5 bases). V lost 1 base and J lost 4, with 7 bases in between. The CDR3 has 14 amino acids. Germline CDR1 and CDR2: SGHDN and FVKESK. DNA of the CDR3: TGTGCCAGCAGCCAAGCCCTAGCCACCGGGGAGCTGTTTTTT. Its protein is CASSQALATGELFF.

The rearrangement joins TRBV7-3 to TRBJ2-1, with 7 bases fitting TRBD1. The length of the CDR3 is 15 residues. V dropped 1 base and J dropped 5; count of bases not matched to a gene: 5. Germline lookup yields CDR1 SGHTA and CDR2 FQGTGA. The CDR3 reads CASSLMGQTNNEQFF. The CDR3 DNA sequence: TGTGCCAGCAGCTTAATGGGACAGACTAACAATGAGCAGTTCTTC. Filled out from reference TRBV7-3 and TRBJ2-1, the complete variable domain reads GAGVSQTPSNKVTEKGKYVELRCDPISGHTALYWYRQSLGQGPEFLIYFQGTGAADDSGLPNDRFFAVRPEGSVSTLKIQRTERGDSAVYLCASSLMGQTNNEQFFGPGTRLTVL.

This chain links TRBV5-4 with TRBJ1-1; TRBD1 matches 9 bases. The germline V gene has CDR1 SGHNT and CDR2 YYREEE (reference sequence). V was clipped by 3 bases and J by 2 bases; unmatched bases: 5. The CDR3 contains 15 residues. The CDR3 spells CASSSTDRGNTEAFF. CDR3 coding DNA: TGTGCCAGCAGCTCAACGGACAGGGGAAACACTGAAGCTTTCTTT.

This clone was picked up a small number of times. The chain is built from TRBV5-8 and TRBJ1-1; D might be TRBD1 (6 bases). The CDR3 spans 15 residues. V was shortened by 7 bases and J by 3 bases, with 19 bases between the two germline ends. Germline CDR1 is SGHTS and CDR2 is YDEGEE. Here the CDR3 DNA reads TGTGCCAGCTCTCGAGTGGGCAGGGGCGACACTGAAGCTTTCTTT. This translates into CASSRVGRGDTEAFF.

CDR3 bases: TGTGCCAGCAGTGAAGGAAGCGGACAGGGGGTTGCTGAAGCTTTCTTT. Translated, it gives CASSEGSGQGVAEAFF. This sequence joins TRBV6-1 and TRBJ1-1, with TRBD1 matching over 10 bases. J lost 6 bases, V lost 1 base, and 8 bases had no gene match. The CDR3 runs 16 residues. The germline CDR1 and CDR2 sequences are MNHNS and SASEGT.

DNA for the CDR3: TGTGCCAGCAGCGTAGTAGGGGGACAACAGCGCCTGAATGAGCAGTTCTTC. It codes for CASSVVGGQQRLNEQFF. The chain combines TRBV9 with TRBJ2-1; TRBD1 is a possible D gene (6 bases). There are 17 residues in the CDR3. Germline CDR1 and CDR2: SGDLS and YYNGEE. V shed 0 bases and J shed 7 bases, with 20 bases lying between them. Combining the CDR3 with reference TRBV9 and TRBJ2-1 gives the whole variable domain DSGVTQTPKHLITATGQRVTLRCSPRSGDLSVYWYQQSLDQGLQFLIQYYNGEERAKGNILERFSAQQFPDLHSELNLSSLELGDSALYFCASSVVGGQQRLNEQFFGPGTRLTVL.